This entry concerns a single T cell receptor (beta chain). Its target is unknown. Together with a sample-barcoded 5' primer, a J-beta primer mix was included in a second PCR lasting about 7 to 11 cycles. TCRdb re-called the 5' RACE reads through MiXCR, storing one row per CDR3 protein. The data hold hundreds of thousands of distinct CDR3 sequences, with around 25% observed a single time. This specimen comes from a study of blood T cells in healthy people across ages. The study's findings and limits: When one million T cells were used, diversity estimates were thought to be underestimates.

J gave up 5 bases and V 0 bases, and 5 bases lay outside the gene matches. Germline CDR1 DFQATT, CDR2 SNEGSKA (reference sequence). The CDR3 consists of 14 residues. These same records also appear under a second study, on T cells of mothers and their children. This second study says: In both related and unrelated pairs, TCR recombination output is shaped similarly by thymic selection.

The chain links TRBV20-1 to TRBJ1-2; the match to TRBD1 covers 8 bases. This receptor was identified in a boy under 18 in good health. The specimen sequenced was blood. CDR3 in amino acids: CSARDARTGYGYTF. The CDR3 nucleotides are TGCAGTGCTAGAGATGCCCGGACAGGGTATGGCTACACCTTC.